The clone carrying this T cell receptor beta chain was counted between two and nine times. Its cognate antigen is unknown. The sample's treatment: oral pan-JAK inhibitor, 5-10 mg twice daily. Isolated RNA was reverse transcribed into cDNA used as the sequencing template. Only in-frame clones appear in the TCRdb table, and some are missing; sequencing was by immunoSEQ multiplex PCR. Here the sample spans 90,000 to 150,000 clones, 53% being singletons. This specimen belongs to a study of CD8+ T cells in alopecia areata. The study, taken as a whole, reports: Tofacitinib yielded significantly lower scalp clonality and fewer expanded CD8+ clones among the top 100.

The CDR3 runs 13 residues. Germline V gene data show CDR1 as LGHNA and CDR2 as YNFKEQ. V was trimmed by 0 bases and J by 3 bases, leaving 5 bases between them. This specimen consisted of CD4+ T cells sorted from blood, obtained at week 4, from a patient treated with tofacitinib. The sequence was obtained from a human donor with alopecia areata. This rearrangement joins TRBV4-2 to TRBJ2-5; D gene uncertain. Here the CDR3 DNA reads TGTGCCAGCAGCCAAGATGTAGAAGAGACCCAGTACTTC. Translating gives CASSQDVEETQYF.